The clone carrying this TCR beta chain was detected only once. The CDR3 has 16 amino acids. Trimming stripped 3 bases from V and 0 bases from J, with 14 bases between. Germline lookup yields CDR1 MNHEY and CDR2 SMNVEV (reference sequence). The data belong to a study of blood T cell repertoires in COVID-19. For the study at large: COVID-19 samples, acute and convalescent, were from the United States, Italy and Spain. Sample material is recorded as cDNA or gDNA derived from T cells, B-cell-depleted T cells, or PBMCs.

Methods used by the authors: Quantification of nucleated cells was approximated via reference gene primer amplification. Produced via immunoSEQ multiplex PCR; TCRdb's table is partial and in-frame only. That table supplies the V and J calls and clone size; D and trimming were determined from the DNA. The sample includes about 210,000 clones, roughly 90% of them seen just once. The chain is built from TRBV27 and TRBJ1-2; D is ambiguous. The TCR was taken from a woman in her forties with acute or convalescent COVID-19. Sequencing input: peripheral blood. The CDR3 DNA reads TGTGCCAGCAGTTTTGGCGGAGGTGGAGCTAACTATGGCTACACCTTC. Translated, it gives CASSFGGGGANYGYTF.